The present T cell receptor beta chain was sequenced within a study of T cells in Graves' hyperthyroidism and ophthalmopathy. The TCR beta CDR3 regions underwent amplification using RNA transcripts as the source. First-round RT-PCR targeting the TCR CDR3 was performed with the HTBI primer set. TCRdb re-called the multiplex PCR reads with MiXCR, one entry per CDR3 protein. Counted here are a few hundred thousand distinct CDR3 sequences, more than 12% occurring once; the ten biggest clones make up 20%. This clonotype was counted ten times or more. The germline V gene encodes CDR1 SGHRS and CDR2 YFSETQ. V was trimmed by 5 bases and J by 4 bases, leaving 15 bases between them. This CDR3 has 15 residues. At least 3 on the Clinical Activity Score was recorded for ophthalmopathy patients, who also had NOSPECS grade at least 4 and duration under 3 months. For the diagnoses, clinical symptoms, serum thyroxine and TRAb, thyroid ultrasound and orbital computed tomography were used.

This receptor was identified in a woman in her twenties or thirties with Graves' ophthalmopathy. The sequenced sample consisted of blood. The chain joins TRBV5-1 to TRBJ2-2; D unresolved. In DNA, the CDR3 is TGCGCCAGCAGTTATAGATGGTTGAGCACCGGGGAGCTGTTTTTT. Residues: CASSYRWLSTGELFF.